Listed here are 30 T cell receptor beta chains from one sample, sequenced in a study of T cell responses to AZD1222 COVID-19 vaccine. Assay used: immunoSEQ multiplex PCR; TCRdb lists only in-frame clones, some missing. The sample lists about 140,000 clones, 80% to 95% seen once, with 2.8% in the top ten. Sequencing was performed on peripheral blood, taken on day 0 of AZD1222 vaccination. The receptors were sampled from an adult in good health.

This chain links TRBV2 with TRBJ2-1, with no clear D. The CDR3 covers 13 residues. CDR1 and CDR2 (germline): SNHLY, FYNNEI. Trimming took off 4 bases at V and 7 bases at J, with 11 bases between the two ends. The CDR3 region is CASSVESRNEQFF. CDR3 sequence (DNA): TGTGCCAGCAGTGTGGAGAGTAGGAATGAGCAGTTCTTC.

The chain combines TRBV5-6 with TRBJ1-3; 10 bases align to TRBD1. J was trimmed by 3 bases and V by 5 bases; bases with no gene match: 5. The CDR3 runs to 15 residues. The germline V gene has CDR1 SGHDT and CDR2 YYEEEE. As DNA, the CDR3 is TGTGCCAGCAGTCCCGGGACAGGGGATGGAAACACCATATATTTT. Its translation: CASSPGTGDGNTIYF.

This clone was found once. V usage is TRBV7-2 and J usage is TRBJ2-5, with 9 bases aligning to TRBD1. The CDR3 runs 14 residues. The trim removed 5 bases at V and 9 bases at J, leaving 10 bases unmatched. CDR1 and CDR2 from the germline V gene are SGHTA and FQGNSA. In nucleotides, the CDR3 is TGTGCCAGCAGCCTGCTGATACAGGGGGCCCCCCAGTACTTC. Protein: CASSLLIQGAPQYF.

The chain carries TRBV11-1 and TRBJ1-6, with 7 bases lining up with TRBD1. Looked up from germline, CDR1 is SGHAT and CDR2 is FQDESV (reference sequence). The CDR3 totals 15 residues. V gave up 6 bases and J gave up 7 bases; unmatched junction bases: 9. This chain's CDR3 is CASRARGRQNSPLHF. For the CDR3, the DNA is TGTGCCAGCAGGGCGAGGGGGCGACAAAATTCACCCCTCCACTTT. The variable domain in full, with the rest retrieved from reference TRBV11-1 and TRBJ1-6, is EAEVAQSPRYKITEKSQAVAFWCDPISGHATLYWYRQILGQGPELLVQFQDESVVDDSQLPKDRFSAERLKGVDSTLKIQPAELGDSAMYLCASRARGRQNSPLHFGNGTRLTVT.

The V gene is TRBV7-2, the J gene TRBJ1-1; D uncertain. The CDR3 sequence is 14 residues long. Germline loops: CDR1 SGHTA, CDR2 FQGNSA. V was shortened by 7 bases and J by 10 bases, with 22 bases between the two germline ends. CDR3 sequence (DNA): TGTGCCAGCACAACTATCGACACGTTCGTCAGAGCTTTCTTT. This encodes CASTTIDTFVRAFF. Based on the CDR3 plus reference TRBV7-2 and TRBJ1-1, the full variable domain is GAGVSQSPSNKVTEKGKDVELRCDPISGHTALYWYRQSLGQGLEFLIYFQGNSAPDKSGLPSDRFSAERTGGSVSTLTIQRTQQEDSAVYLCASTTIDTFVRAFFGQGTRLTVV.

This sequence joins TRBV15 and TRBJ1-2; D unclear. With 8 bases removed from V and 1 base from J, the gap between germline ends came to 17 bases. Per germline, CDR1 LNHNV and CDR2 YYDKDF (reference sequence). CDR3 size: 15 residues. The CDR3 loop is CATLNPSAGNYGYTF. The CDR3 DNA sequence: TGTGCCACCCTAAACCCGTCAGCGGGTAACTATGGCTACACCTTC.

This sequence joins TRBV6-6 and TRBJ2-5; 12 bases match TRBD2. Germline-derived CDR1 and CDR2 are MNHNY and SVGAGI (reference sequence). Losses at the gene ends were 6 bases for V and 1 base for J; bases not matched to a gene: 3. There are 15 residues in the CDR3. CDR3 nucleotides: TGTGCCAGCAGAACGACTAGCGGGAGCCAAGAGACCCAGTACTTC. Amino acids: CASRTTSGSQETQYF.

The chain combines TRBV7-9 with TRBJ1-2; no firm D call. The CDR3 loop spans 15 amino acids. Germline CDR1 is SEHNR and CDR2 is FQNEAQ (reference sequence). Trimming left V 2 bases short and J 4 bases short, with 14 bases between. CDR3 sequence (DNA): TGTGCCAGCAGCTTATCTGTGTTAGGAACCTATGGCTACACCTTC. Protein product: CASSLSVLGTYGYTF.

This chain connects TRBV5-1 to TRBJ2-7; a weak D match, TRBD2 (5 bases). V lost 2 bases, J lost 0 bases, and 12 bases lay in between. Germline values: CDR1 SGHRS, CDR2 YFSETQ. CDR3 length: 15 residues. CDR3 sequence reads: CASSLYTGSSYEQYF. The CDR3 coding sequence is TGCGCCAGCAGCTTATATACGGGGAGCTCCTACGAGCAGTACTTC.

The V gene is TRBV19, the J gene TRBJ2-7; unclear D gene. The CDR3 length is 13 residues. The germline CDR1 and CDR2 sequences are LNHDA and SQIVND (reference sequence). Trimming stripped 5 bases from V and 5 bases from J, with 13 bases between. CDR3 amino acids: CASSSSGGDEQYF. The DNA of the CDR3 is TGTGCCAGTAGTTCCTCGGGTGGGGACGAGCAGTACTTC.

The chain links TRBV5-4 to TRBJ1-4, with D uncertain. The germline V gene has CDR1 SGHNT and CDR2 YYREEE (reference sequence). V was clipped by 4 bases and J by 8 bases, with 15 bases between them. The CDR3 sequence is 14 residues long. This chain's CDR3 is CASSPREGGEKLFF. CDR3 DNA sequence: TGTGCCAGCAGCCCGAGGGAAGGAGGCGAAAAACTGTTTTTT.

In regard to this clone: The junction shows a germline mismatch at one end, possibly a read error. The CDR3 loop reads CASSYYEQYF. CDR3 DNA sequence: TGTGCCAGCAGCTACTACGAGCAGTACTTC. The V call is TRBV6-5, the J call TRBJ2-7; D not certain. This CDR3 has 10 residues. The germline V gene encodes CDR1 MNHEY and CDR2 SVGAGI.

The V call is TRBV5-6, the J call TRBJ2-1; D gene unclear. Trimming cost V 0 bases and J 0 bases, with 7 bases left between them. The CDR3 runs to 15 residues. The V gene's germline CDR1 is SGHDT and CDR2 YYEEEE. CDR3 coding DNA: TGTGCCAGCAGCTTGGCTCCGAACTCCTACAATGAGCAGTTCTTC. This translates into CASSLAPNSYNEQFF.

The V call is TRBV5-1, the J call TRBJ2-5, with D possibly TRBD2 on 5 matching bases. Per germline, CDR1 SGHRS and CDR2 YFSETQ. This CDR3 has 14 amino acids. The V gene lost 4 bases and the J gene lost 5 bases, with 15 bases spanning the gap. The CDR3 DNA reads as TGCGCCAGCAGCGACGTGGAGGTGGTGGAGACCCAGTACTTC. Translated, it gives CASSDVEVVETQYF.

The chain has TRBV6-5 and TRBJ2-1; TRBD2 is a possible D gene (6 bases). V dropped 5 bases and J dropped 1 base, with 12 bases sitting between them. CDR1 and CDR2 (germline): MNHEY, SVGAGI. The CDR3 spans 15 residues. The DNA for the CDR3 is TGTGCCAGCAGTCCTGTCGCGGGGTCCTACAATGAGCAGTTCTTC. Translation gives CASSPVAGSYNEQFF.

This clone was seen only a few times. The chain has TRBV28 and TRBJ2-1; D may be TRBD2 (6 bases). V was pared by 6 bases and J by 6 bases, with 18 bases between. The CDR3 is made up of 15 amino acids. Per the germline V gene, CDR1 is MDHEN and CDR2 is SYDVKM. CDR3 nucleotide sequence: TGTGCCAGCAGCCCGCCCGGGACGGGGGTCAATGAGCAGTTCTTC. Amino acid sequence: CASSPPGTGVNEQFF.

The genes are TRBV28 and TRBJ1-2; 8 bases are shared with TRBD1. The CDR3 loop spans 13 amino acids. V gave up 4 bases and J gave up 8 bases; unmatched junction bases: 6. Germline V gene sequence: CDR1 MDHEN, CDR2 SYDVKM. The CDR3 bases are TGTGCCAGCAGTTCCGGACAGGGTGGGGGCTACACCTTC. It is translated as CASSSGQGGGYTF.

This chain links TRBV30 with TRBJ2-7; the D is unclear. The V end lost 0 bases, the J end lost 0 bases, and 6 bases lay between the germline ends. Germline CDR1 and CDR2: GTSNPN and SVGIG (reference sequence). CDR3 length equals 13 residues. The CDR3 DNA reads TGTGCCTGGAGTGTCCCGACCTCCTACGAGCAGTACTTC. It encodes CAWSVPTSYEQYF.

In DNA, the CDR3 is TGCGCCAGCAGCTTGGGTCTAGCGGTTCCCCGGTCCTACAATGAGCAGTTCTTC. Translating it yields CASSLGLAVPRSYNEQFF. The V and J genes are TRBV5-1 and TRBJ2-1, with 7 positions matching TRBD2. Per germline, CDR1 SGHRS and CDR2 YFSETQ. Unmatched junction bases numbered 10, after V lost 0 bases and J lost 1 base. The CDR3 sequence is 18 residues long.

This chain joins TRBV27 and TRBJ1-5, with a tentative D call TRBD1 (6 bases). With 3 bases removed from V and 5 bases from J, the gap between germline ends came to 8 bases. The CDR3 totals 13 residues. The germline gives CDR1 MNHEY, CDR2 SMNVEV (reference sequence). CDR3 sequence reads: CASSLDRDQPQHF. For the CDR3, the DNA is TGTGCCAGCAGTTTGGACAGAGATCAGCCCCAGCATTTT.

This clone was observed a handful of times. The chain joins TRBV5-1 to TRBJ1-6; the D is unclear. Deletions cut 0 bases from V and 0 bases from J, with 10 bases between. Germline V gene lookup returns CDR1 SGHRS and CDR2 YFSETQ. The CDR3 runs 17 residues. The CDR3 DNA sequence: TGCGCCAGCAGCTTGGTTGCGGCGAGCTCCTATAATTCACCCCTCCACTTT. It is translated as CASSLVAASSYNSPLHF.

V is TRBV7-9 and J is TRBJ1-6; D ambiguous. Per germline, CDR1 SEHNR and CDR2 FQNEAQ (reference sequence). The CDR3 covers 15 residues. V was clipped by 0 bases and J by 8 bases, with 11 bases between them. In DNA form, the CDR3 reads TGTGCCAGCAGCTTAGCTGGACGGCCGGATTCACCCCTCCACTTT. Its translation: CASSLAGRPDSPLHF.

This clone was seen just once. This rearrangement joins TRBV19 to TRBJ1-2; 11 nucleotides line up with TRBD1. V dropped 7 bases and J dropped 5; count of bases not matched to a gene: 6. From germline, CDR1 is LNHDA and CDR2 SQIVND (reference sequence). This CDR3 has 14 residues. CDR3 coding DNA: TGTGCCAGTACACTGGACAGGGGGCGATATGGCTACACCTTC. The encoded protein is CASTLDRGRYGYTF. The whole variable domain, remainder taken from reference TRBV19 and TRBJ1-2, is DGGITQSPKYLFRKEGQNVTLSCEQNLNHDAMYWYRQDPGQGLRLIYYSQIVNDFQKGDIAEGYSVSREKKESFPLTVTSAQKNPTAFYLCASTLDRGRYGYTFGSGTRLTVV.

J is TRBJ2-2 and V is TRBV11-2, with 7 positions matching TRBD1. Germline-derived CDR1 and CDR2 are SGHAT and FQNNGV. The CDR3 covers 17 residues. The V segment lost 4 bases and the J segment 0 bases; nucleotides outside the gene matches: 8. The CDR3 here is CASSSRTGLTNTGELFF. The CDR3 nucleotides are TGTGCCAGCAGCTCTCGGACAGGACTCACGAACACCGGGGAGCTGTTTTTT.

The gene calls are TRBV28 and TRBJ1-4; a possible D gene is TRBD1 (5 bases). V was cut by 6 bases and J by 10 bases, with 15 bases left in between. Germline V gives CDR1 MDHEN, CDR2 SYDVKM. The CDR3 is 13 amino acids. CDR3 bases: TGTGCCAGCAGGGACATCCTATGGGGAAAACTGTTTTTT. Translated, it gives CASRDILWGKLFF.

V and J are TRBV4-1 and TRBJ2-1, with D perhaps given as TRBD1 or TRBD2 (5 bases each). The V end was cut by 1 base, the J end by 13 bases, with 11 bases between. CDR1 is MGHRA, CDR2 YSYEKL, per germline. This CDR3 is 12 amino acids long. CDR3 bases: TGCGCCAGCAGCCAAGTGGGGGTTGCCCAGTTCTTC. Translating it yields CASSQVGVAQFF.

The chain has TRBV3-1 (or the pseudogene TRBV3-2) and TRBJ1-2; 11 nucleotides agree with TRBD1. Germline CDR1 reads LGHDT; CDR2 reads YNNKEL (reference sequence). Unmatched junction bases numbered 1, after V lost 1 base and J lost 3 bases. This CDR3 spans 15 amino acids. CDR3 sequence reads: CASSQGTGGDYGYTF. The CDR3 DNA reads TGTGCCAGCAGCCAAGGGACAGGGGGCGACTATGGCTACACCTTC.

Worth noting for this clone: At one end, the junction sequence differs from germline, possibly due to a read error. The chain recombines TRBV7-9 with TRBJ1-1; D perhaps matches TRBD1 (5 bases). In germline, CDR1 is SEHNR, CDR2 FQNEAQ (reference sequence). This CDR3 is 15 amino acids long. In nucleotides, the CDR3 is TGTGCCAGCAGCCTAGCAGGGTCCGTTTCCACTGAAGCTTTCTTT. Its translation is CASSLAGSVSTEAFF. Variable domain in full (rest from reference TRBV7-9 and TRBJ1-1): DTGVSQNPRHKITKRGQNVTFRCDPISEHNRLYWYRQTLGQGPEFLTYFQNEAQLEKSRLLSDRFSAERPKGSFSTLEIQRTEQGDSAMYLCASSLAGSVSTEAFFGQGTRLTVV.

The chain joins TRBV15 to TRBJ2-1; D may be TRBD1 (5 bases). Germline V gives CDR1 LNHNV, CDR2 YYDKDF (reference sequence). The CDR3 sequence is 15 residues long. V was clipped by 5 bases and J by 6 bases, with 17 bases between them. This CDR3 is CATSGAGSRANEQFF. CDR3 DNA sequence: TGTGCCACCAGCGGCGCAGGGTCCCGGGCCAATGAGCAGTTCTTC.

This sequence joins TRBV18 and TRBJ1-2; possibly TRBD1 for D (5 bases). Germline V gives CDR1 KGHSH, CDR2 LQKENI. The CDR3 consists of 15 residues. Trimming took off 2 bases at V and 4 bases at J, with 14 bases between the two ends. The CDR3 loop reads CASSPKQGGIYGYTF. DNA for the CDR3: TGTGCCAGCTCACCAAAGCAGGGTGGGATCTATGGCTACACCTTC.